The 14 T cell receptor beta chains reported below all come from one sample, sequenced in a study of CD8 T cells in Susac syndrome. The RNA, roughly 0.5 to 1 ug, was put through reverse transcription using random hexamers. TCRdb fed the immunoSEQ multiplex PCR reads into MiXCR, producing one record per CDR3 protein. The table records about 300,000 distinct CDR3 sequences, over 75% of them present only once. Specimen: CD8+ T cells from PBMCs. The source of these receptors is a human donor with multiple sclerosis.

The chain combines TRBV7-2 with TRBJ1-5, with D maybe TRBD1 (6 bases). Germline CDR1 and CDR2: SGHTA and FQGNSA. The CDR3 runs 14 residues. The V and J ends lost 5 bases and 6 bases respectively, with 14 bases between them. CDR3 nucleotide sequence: TGTGCCAGCAGCACCGTCGGGGGGCTTCAGCCCCAGCATTTT. As protein: CASSTVGGLQPQHF.

The chain's CDR3 is CASSFSGQGMETQYF. The DNA for the CDR3 is TGTGCCAGCAGTTTCTCAGGACAGGGAATGGAGACCCAGTACTTC. V usage is TRBV27 and J usage is TRBJ2-5; TRBD1 agrees at 8 bases. The V gene's germline CDR1 is MNHEY and CDR2 SMNVEV (reference sequence). Trimming took 3 bases from V and 5 from J; bases not matched to a gene: 8. The CDR3 consists of 15 residues.

The chain couples TRBV19 to TRBJ1-1; 7 nucleotides match TRBD1. V shed 6 bases, J shed 0 bases, and the junction held 7 bases outside the gene matches. The CDR3 is made up of 15 amino acids. Germline V lookup: CDR1 LNHDA, CDR2 SQIVND (reference sequence). The CDR3 region is CASSWGQLVNTEAFF. Written as DNA, the CDR3 is TGTGCCAGTAGCTGGGGACAGCTGGTGAACACTGAAGCTTTCTTT.

V usage is TRBV21-1 and J usage is TRBJ2-3; the D call TRBD2 from the table was never checked on the DNA. TRBV21-1 is classified as a pseudogene. The CDR3 consists of 16 residues. CDR3 amino acids: CASSKDGLAGGVTQYF. The DNA for the CDR3 is TGTGCCAGCAGCAAAGATGGACTAGCGGGAGGGGTTACGCAGTATTTT.

The rearrangement joins TRBV28 to TRBJ2-1, with D possibly matching TRBD1 (6 bases). CDR3 length equals 13 residues. Germline V gene lookup returns CDR1 MDHEN and CDR2 SYDVKM. V was clipped by 8 bases and J by 6 bases, with 14 bases between them. The CDR3 nucleotides are TGTGCCAGCTACACAGGGCTTACCAATGAGCAGTTCTTC. Protein: CASYTGLTNEQFF.

This chain's CDR3 is CASSPGGGGQPQHF. CDR3 coding DNA: TGTGCCAGCAGCCCCGGCGGGGGAGGGCAGCCCCAGCATTTT. This chain connects TRBV9 to TRBJ1-5, with TRBD1 as a possible D gene (5 bases). The CDR3 is 14 amino acids. V lost 4 bases and J lost 7, with 15 bases in between. Germline values: CDR1 SGDLS, CDR2 YYNGEE.

Of note for this clonotype: A read error may produce the germline difference seen at one junction end. This chain uses TRBV29-1 with TRBJ2-3, with D unresolved. CDR1 is SQVTM, CDR2 ANQGSEA, per germline. The length of the CDR3 is 12 residues. As DNA, the CDR3 is TGCAGCGTTGAATACGGCACAAATACGCAGTATTTT. Amino acid sequence: CSVEYGTNTQYF.

This clonotype occurred once. V gene TRBV27 combines with J gene TRBJ1-1; TRBD1 might be the D (5 bases). Between the trimmed V and J ends, which lost 3 bases and 4 bases, there was a span of 12 bases. Germline V gene lookup returns CDR1 MNHEY and CDR2 SMNVEV (reference sequence). The CDR3 is 14 amino acids. The CDR3 region is CASSFNGGTTEAFF. Here the CDR3 DNA reads TGTGCCAGCAGTTTTAATGGGGGAACCACTGAAGCTTTCTTT.

The V gene is TRBV5-1, the J gene TRBJ1-3, with a weak D call TRBD1 (6 bases). Germline CDR1 is SGHRS and CDR2 is YFSETQ. Trimming removed 5 bases at V and 0 bases at J, with 12 bases between. The CDR3 runs 15 residues. CDR3 sequence: CASSPGQSSGNTIYF. DNA for the CDR3: TGCGCCAGCAGTCCCGGACAGTCCTCTGGAAACACCATATATTTT.

The J gene is TRBJ2-7, the V gene TRBV6-6; D might be TRBD1 or TRBD2, each matching 6 bases. Between the trimmed V and J ends, which lost 6 bases and 2 bases, there was a span of 17 bases. The germline gives CDR1 MNHNY, CDR2 SVGAGI (reference sequence). CDR3 length: 15 residues. CDR3 protein: CASRLDGGGTYEQYF. DNA of the CDR3: TGTGCCAGCAGATTAGATGGGGGCGGGACCTACGAGCAGTACTTC.

The CDR3 sequence: CASSPGERDTQYF. DNA of the CDR3: TGTGCCAGCAGCCCCGGGGAGCGAGATACGCAGTATTTT. This chain uses TRBV6-2 or TRBV6-3 with TRBJ2-3; a weak D match, TRBD2 (5 bases). Trimming removed 6 bases from V and 5 bases from J, with 12 bases in between. This CDR3 contains 13 residues. CDR1 and CDR2 (germline): MNHEY, SVGEGT.

V gene TRBV14 combines with J gene TRBJ2-1; D remains ambiguous. Germline V gene data show CDR1 as SGHDN and CDR2 as FVKESK. The CDR3 is made up of 12 amino acids. The V end was cut by 2 bases, the J end by 4 bases, with 3 bases between. The CDR3 bases are TGTGCCAGCAGCCAAAAGTACAATGAGCAGTTCTTC. It yields the protein CASSQKYNEQFF. The full variable domain, in which reference TRBV14 and TRBJ2-1 provide the parts outside the CDR3, is EAGVTQFPSHSVIEKGQTVTLRCDPISGHDNLYWYRRVMGKEIKFLLHFVKESKQDESGMPNNRFLAERTGGTYSTLKVQPAELEDSGVYFCASSQKYNEQFFGPGTRLTVL.

V usage is TRBV7-9 and J usage is TRBJ2-7; 8 bases are shared with TRBD2. The CDR3 consists of 13 residues. The V and J ends lost 7 bases and 7 bases, in that order; junction bases with no gene match: 9. Germline values: CDR1 SEHNR, CDR2 FQNEAQ (reference sequence). CDR3 in amino acids: CASNSGRRGEQYF. For the CDR3, the DNA is TGTGCCAGCAACAGCGGGAGAAGGGGGGAGCAGTACTTC.

This clonotype has just one count. V usage is TRBV28 and J usage is TRBJ1-5; possibly TRBD1 for D (6 bases). The V end was cut by 6 bases, the J end by 4 bases, with 16 bases between. The CDR3 runs 15 residues. Germline V gene sequence: CDR1 MDHEN, CDR2 SYDVKM. The CDR3 coding sequence is TGTGCCAGCAGGTCGACAGGCTTACGGAATCAGCCCCAGCATTTT. Translated: CASRSTGLRNQPQHF.